Presented here are 31 T cell receptor beta chains from one specimen sequenced in a study of regulatory T cells in long-lasting Graves disease. Time point indicated: newly diagnosed GD, antithyroid drugs for less than 3 months. PBMC RNA was the source of the TCR library. Arm-PCR of CDR3 regions with iRepertoire HTBI primers generated TCR beta libraries. TCRdb fed the multiplex PCR reads into MiXCR, producing one record per CDR3 protein. The data show 550,000 to 650,000 distinct CDR3 sequences, roughly 16% seen once. The sample was also linked to a second study, of T cells in Graves' hyperthyroidism and ophthalmopathy.

The input for sequencing was peripheral blood mononuclear cells (PBMCs), taken at new diagnosis, from a patient treated with antithyroid drugs. The receptors originated from a man aged 18 to 29 with Graves disease.

This clonotype was counted many times. This chain links TRBV27 with TRBJ2-7; D is possibly TRBD1 (6 bases). CDR1 MNHEY and CDR2 SMNVEV come from the germline V gene (reference sequence). V was pared by 5 bases and J by 3 bases, with 11 bases between. This CDR3 is 13 amino acids long. For the CDR3, the DNA is TGTGCCAGCAGTATCCGGGACAACTACGAGCAGTACTTC. Amino acids: CASSIRDNYEQYF.

There are a few counts of this clonotype. V usage is TRBV28 and J usage is TRBJ2-7; 10 bases are shared with TRBD1. The CDR3 covers 17 residues. V shed 7 bases, J shed 4 bases, and the junction held 16 bases outside the gene matches. Germline assignment: CDR1 MDHEN and CDR2 SYDVKM. CDR3 nucleotide sequence: TGTGCCAGCACCCTGAGTCCGAGACAGGGGGCGCGTTACGAGCAGTACTTC. Amino acid sequence: CASTLSPRQGARYEQYF.

This clonotype was counted many times. V usage is TRBV7-9 and J usage is TRBJ2-1, with D possibly being TRBD2 (5 bases). This CDR3 spans 15 amino acids. V was pared by 5 bases and J by 0 bases, with 11 bases between. CDR1 and CDR2 from the germline V gene are SEHNR and FQNEAQ (reference sequence). The CDR3 region is CASSSPGSSYNEQFF. CDR3 DNA: TGTGCCAGCAGCAGTCCGGGGAGCTCCTACAATGAGCAGTTCTTC.

This clonotype was observed many times. The V call is TRBV11-2, the J call TRBJ2-7; no clear D gene. The CDR3 spans 14 residues. The germline gives CDR1 SGHAT, CDR2 FQNNGV. V lost 1 base, J lost 0 bases, and 7 bases lay in between. CDR3 residues: CASSLVGLSYEQYF. DNA of the CDR3: TGTGCCAGCAGCTTAGTGGGTCTCTCCTACGAGCAGTACTTC.

V gene TRBV27 combines with J gene TRBJ2-7, with TRBD2 matching 12 bases. V lost 5 bases, J lost 4 bases, and 3 bases stayed unmatched. CDR1 is MNHEY and CDR2 is SMNVEV in the germline V gene (reference sequence). CDR3 size: 14 residues. The CDR3 loop reads CASSLTSGGYEQYF. CDR3 nucleotide sequence: TGTGCCAGCAGTCTAACTAGCGGGGGGTACGAGCAGTACTTC.

The genes are TRBV10-2 and TRBJ1-2; D possibly corresponds to TRBD1 (6 bases). This CDR3 comprises 14 residues. Deletions cut 5 bases from V and 5 bases from J, with 15 bases between. Germline CDR1 and CDR2: WSHSY and SAAADI. The DNA for the CDR3 is TGCGCCAGCAGTACCACGGTGGGGGCGTATGGCTACACCTTC. It translates to CASSTTVGAYGYTF.

This clonotype was observed many times. In DNA form, the CDR3 reads TGTGCCAGCAGTTTCCGAGCGGGACAGGCAGATACGCAGTATTTT. It yields the protein CASSFRAGQADTQYF. The genes are TRBV27 and TRBJ2-3; a weak D match, TRBD1 (8 bases). Germline values: CDR1 MNHEY, CDR2 SMNVEV (reference sequence). The V end was cut by 3 bases, the J end by 4 bases, with 14 bases between. The CDR3 consists of 15 residues.

This chain joins TRBV7-9 and TRBJ2-1; 13 nucleotides line up with TRBD2. V was pared by 8 bases and J by 9 bases, with 10 bases of the junction left unmatched. Germline V gene sequence: CDR1 SEHNR, CDR2 FQNEAQ (reference sequence). There are 15 residues in the CDR3. The CDR3 DNA follows: TGTGCCAGCGACCTAACGGGACTAGCGGGAAGTGAGCAGTTCTTC. It encodes CASDLTGLAGSEQFF.

V gene TRBV10-2 combines with J gene TRBJ2-6, with 7 positions matching TRBD1. Germline CDR1 and CDR2: WSHSY and SAAADI. The CDR3 spans 17 residues. With 5 bases clipped from V and 0 bases from J, the junction kept 7 bases outside the gene matches. The CDR3 DNA reads as TGCGCCAGCAGTCGGGACAGTCCCTACTCTGGGGCCAACGTCCTGACTTTC. Its protein is CASSRDSPYSGANVLTF.

On this clonotype itself: A much larger clone is a single base away; this may be a read error. The chain joins TRBV18 to TRBJ1-4, with D perhaps TRBD1 (5 bases). CDR1 KGHSH and CDR2 LQKENI come from the germline V gene. V lost 0 bases and J lost 10, with 15 bases in between. This CDR3 contains 15 residues. In DNA, the CDR3 is TGTGCCAGCTCACCACCGGCAGGGTTGGGTGGAAAACTGTTTTTT. As protein: CASSPPAGLGGKLFF.

A remark on this clonotype: A much larger clone lies a single base off, so this may be a read error. The J gene is TRBJ2-3, the V gene TRBV7-8; D is possibly TRBD1 (5 bases). The CDR3 covers 17 residues. Per germline, CDR1 SGHVS and CDR2 FQNEAQ. CDR3 bases: TGTGCCAGCAGCTCGCCCCGGGTCCTCTTGGACACAGGTACGCAGTATTTT. It translates to CASSSPRVLLDTGTQYF.

The gene calls are TRBV6-1 and TRBJ1-4, with a possible D match to TRBD1 (5 bases). CDR1 and CDR2 from the germline V gene are MNHNS and SASEGT. The CDR3 has 13 amino acids. Trimming removed 6 bases at V and 5 bases at J, with 10 bases between. Here the CDR3 DNA reads TGTGCCAGCAGACGGGACGCCAATGAAAAACTGTTTTTT. Amino acid sequence: CASRRDANEKLFF.

With regard to this clonotype: A much more abundant neighbour one base away suggests this may be a read error. The V gene is TRBV27, the J gene TRBJ2-1; perhaps TRBD2 as D (5 bases). Trimming removed 6 bases from V and 6 bases from J, with 12 bases in between. The CDR3 covers 13 residues. Germline CDR1 and CDR2: MNHEY and SMNVEV (reference sequence). Written as DNA, the CDR3 is TGTGCCAGCAGACTAGTGGGTACCAATGAGCAGTTCTTC. It translates to CASRLVGTNEQFF.

This clonotype has ten or more counts. This chain connects TRBV27 to TRBJ2-3; 10 bases line up with TRBD2. V lost 5 bases to trimming and J lost 3 bases; unmatched junction nucleotides: 8. Germline CDR1 is MNHEY and CDR2 is SMNVEV (reference sequence). The CDR3 extends over 16 amino acids. The CDR3 loop is CASSILAGMGTDTQYF. The CDR3 nucleotides read TGTGCCAGCAGTATACTAGCGGGAATGGGGACAGATACGCAGTATTTT.

In this sample, this clonotype turned up a few times. The chain combines TRBV7-2 with TRBJ2-5, with D uncertain. This CDR3 spans 12 amino acids. V lost 5 bases to trimming and J lost 4 bases, with 8 bases between them. Germline CDR1 and CDR2: SGHTA and FQGNSA. CDR3 protein: CASSVRRETQYF. For the CDR3, the DNA is TGTGCCAGCAGCGTTCGGAGAGAGACCCAGTACTTC. Full variable domain (remainder filled in from reference TRBV7-2 and TRBJ2-5): GAGVSQSPSNKVTEKGKDVELRCDPISGHTALYWYRQSLGQGLEFLIYFQGNSAPDKSGLPSDRFSAERTGGSVSTLTIQRTQQEDSAVYLCASSVRRETQYFGPGTRLLVL.

This clonotype was observed a handful of times. The chain employs TRBV7-6 and TRBJ2-1; 7 positions match TRBD2. The CDR3 consists of 14 residues. Trimming removed 5 bases from V and 7 bases from J; junction bases left unmatched: 8. Germline assignment: CDR1 SGHVS and CDR2 FNYEAQ. The CDR3 loop reads CASSTAGTWNEQFF. Here the CDR3 DNA reads TGTGCCAGCAGCACAGCGGGGACCTGGAATGAGCAGTTCTTC.

This chain uses TRBV7-9 with TRBJ1-1; the D gene is possibly TRBD1 (6 bases). The V end lost 11 bases, the J end lost 2 bases, and 15 bases lay between the germline ends. The CDR3 is 13 residues long. From germline, CDR1 is SEHNR and CDR2 FQNEAQ (reference sequence). In nucleotides, the CDR3 is TGTGCCGGCGGATCAGGGGCTAACACTGAAGCTTTCTTT. It translates to CAGGSGANTEAFF.

This clonotype was seen ten or more times. The chain recombines TRBV11-1 with TRBJ2-2; D call uncertain. Trimming took off 4 bases at V and 3 bases at J, with 9 bases between the two ends. From germline, CDR1 is SGHAT and CDR2 FQDESV (reference sequence). The CDR3 consists of 14 residues. CDR3 sequence (DNA): TGTGCCAGCAGCTCCTCTCGAGACACCGGGGAGCTGTTTTTT. It codes for CASSSSRDTGELFF.

This clonotype was found many times. The rearrangement uses TRBV20-1 and TRBJ2-1; D unresolved. Per germline, CDR1 DFQATT and CDR2 SNEGSKA (reference sequence). This CDR3 comprises 12 residues. The germline V and J ends were trimmed by 3 bases and 4 bases, with 7 bases remaining between them. The CDR3 bases are TGCAGTGCTAGCGGGTTATACAATGAGCAGTTCTTC. Its translation: CSASGLYNEQFF.

This clonotype has at least ten counts. The chain combines TRBV2 with TRBJ2-3, with a weak D call TRBD1 (6 bases). Trimming stripped 0 bases from V and 2 bases from J, with 27 bases between. The CDR3 covers 21 residues. The germline V gene has CDR1 SNHLY and CDR2 FYNNEI. The CDR3 DNA sequence: TGTGCCAGCAGTGAAGCCGGGGCAGGGGAAATATTTGAAAGCTCCACAGATACGCAGTATTTT. It is translated as CASSEAGAGEIFESSTDTQYF.

This clonotype has just a few counts. This rearrangement joins TRBV20-1 to TRBJ2-5; no definite D call. CDR1 is DFQATT, CDR2 SNEGSKA, per germline (reference sequence). The CDR3 length is 14 residues. The V and J ends lost 1 base and 3 bases respectively, with 12 bases between them. CDR3 in amino acids: CSARVYDLKETQYF. For the CDR3, the DNA is TGCAGTGCTAGAGTCTACGACTTGAAAGAGACCCAGTACTTC.

Many counts were recorded for this clonotype. The rearrangement joins TRBV27 to TRBJ2-5; weak D call: TRBD1 (6 bases). The V gene's germline CDR1 is MNHEY and CDR2 SMNVEV (reference sequence). CDR3 length equals 15 residues. Trimming left V 5 bases short and J 4 bases short, with 17 bases between. The DNA for the CDR3 is TGTGCCAGCAGTGCAAGCCCAGGGGTGGGAGAGACCCAGTACTTC. Its translation is CASSASPGVGETQYF.

The chain combines TRBV30 with TRBJ1-2, with a possible D match to TRBD1 (6 bases). Between the trimmed V and J ends, which lost 0 bases and 4 bases, there was a span of 12 bases. Germline V lookup: CDR1 GTSNPN, CDR2 SVGIG (reference sequence). This CDR3 is built from 14 residues. The CDR3 nucleotides read TGTGCCTGGAGTGTACTGGAAGGGGGCTATGGCTACACCTTC. It encodes CAWSVLEGGYGYTF.

This clonotype was counted ten times or more. The chain is built from TRBV6-1 and TRBJ2-7, with a tentative D call TRBD1 (6 bases). This CDR3 has 14 amino acids. V was pared by 10 bases and J by 7 bases, with 23 bases between. Germline loops: CDR1 MNHNS, CDR2 SASEGT. DNA of the CDR3: TGTGCCACCCTATTCCGGGACAATGGACGGGAGCAGTACTTC. Amino acids: CATLFRDNGREQYF.

The table lists this clonotype with a count of one. This chain connects TRBV4-1 to TRBJ2-7, with D perhaps matching TRBD1 (6 bases). Germline CDR1 reads MGHRA; CDR2 reads YSYEKL. Trimming shortened V by 1 base and J by 8 bases, and 9 bases separated the two germline ends. CDR3 length equals 12 residues. DNA for the CDR3: TGCGCCAGCAGCCAAGGACAGGACAAGCAGTACTTC. Amino acids: CASSQGQDKQYF.

There are a few counts of this clonotype. This chain joins TRBV3-1 and TRBJ2-7; TRBD2 matches 10 bases. Germline values: CDR1 LGHDT, CDR2 YNNKEL (reference sequence). CDR3 size: 15 residues. Germline trimming cut 4 bases from V and 6 bases from J; bases unmatched to any gene: 9. The CDR3 region has the DNA TGTGCCAGCAGCCTGATCAGCGGGAGGGCTGGCGAGCAGTACTTC. Translated: CASSLISGRAGEQYF.

This clonotype showed up many times. V usage is TRBV29-1 and J usage is TRBJ2-7; 9 bases line up with TRBD2. Germline values: CDR1 SQVTM, CDR2 ANQGSEA. The CDR3 has 14 amino acids. The trim removed 4 bases at V and 1 base at J, leaving 5 bases unmatched. The CDR3 DNA reads as TGCAGCGTTGGAGGTCTAGCGGGGTCCTACGAGCAGTACTTC. Translating gives CSVGGLAGSYEQYF.

This clonotype occurred many times. The rearrangement links TRBV18 to TRBJ1-4; D is uncertain. The germline V gene encodes CDR1 KGHSH and CDR2 LQKENI. Trimming removed 0 bases from V and 12 bases from J, with 8 bases in between. The CDR3 has 12 residues. In DNA form, the CDR3 reads TGTGCCAGCTCACCACCAAGTAGGGAACTGTTTTTT. This encodes CASSPPSRELFF.

This sequence joins TRBV4-1 and TRBJ2-3; TRBD2 matches at 11 bases. The CDR3 contains 15 residues. Trimming cost V 4 bases and J 8 bases; bases outside gene matches: 8. Germline CDR1 is MGHRA and CDR2 is YSYEKL. The CDR3 bases are TGCGCCAGCAGCCCCTTAGCGGGAGGGCCAGTTACGCAGTATTTT. It translates to CASSPLAGGPVTQYF.

This clonotype was recorded many times. The chain recombines TRBV27 with TRBJ1-2, with TRBD1 identical over 8 bases. V dropped 4 bases and J dropped 4; count of bases not matched to a gene: 8. Germline CDR1 is MNHEY and CDR2 is SMNVEV (reference sequence). CDR3 length: 15 residues. DNA for the CDR3: TGTGCCAGCAGTTCGGGTTCGGACAGGGCCTATGGCTACACCTTC. It encodes CASSSGSDRAYGYTF.

This clonotype occurred a few times. The chain is built from TRBV5-1 and TRBJ1-5; 7 bases fit TRBD1. J was trimmed by 5 bases and V by 7 bases; bases with no gene match: 12. Germline V gene lookup returns CDR1 SGHRS and CDR2 YFSETQ. CDR3 length: 15 amino acids. The CDR3 bases are TGCGCCAGCGCTGAGGGGGCTGGAGGGGATCAGCCCCAGCATTTT. It yields the protein CASAEGAGGDQPQHF.